A selection of T cell receptor beta chains follows, all from one sample in a study of brain T cells in children with intractable seizures. Some clones are missing from TCRdb's copy, which holds only in-frame ones; the method was immunoSEQ multiplex PCR. The sample has some 41,000 clones; about 93% are singletons. The sequencing here drew on peripheral blood, taken at surgery. These receptors were collected from a girl under 10 years old with tuberous sclerosis and intractable seizures. CDR3s include the opening cysteine and the closing phenylalanine or tryptophan. The D gene is left open where the match is weak. Size is omitted from some rows. Given values are once, few, many or a class for expanded clones.

size	D	J	V	CDR3	DNA
-	-	TRBJ1-5	TRBV27	CASSWTGGVSQPQHF	TGTGCCAGCAGTTGGACGGGGGGAGTTAGTCAGCCCCAGCATTTT
-	-	TRBJ2-1	TRBV12-3/TRBV12-4	CASSFPYNEQFF	TGTGCCAGCAGTTTCCCCTACAATGAGCAGTTCTTC
-	-	TRBJ1-2	TRBV5-1	CASSLEGEDYGYTF	TGCGCCAGCAGCTTGGAAGGGGAGGACTATGGCTACACCTTC
-	-	TRBJ2-3	TRBV10-3	CAITNTGTDTQYF	TGTGCCATCACGAACACGGGCACAGATACGCAGTATTTT
-	-	TRBJ2-5	TRBV3-1/TRBV3-2	CASSQVETQYF	TGTGCCAGCAGCCAAGTGGAGACCCAGTACTTC
-	-	TRBJ1-4	TRBV6-1	CASSDQGHSNEKLFF	TGTGCCAGCAGTGACCAGGGACACTCTAATGAAAAACTGTTTTTT
-	-	TRBJ1-2	TRBV9	CASSVDSNYGYTF	TGTGCCAGCAGCGTAGACAGTAACTATGGCTACACCTTC
-	-	TRBJ1-6	TRBV5-5	CASSLDNYPNNSPLHF	TGTGCCAGCAGCTTGGACAATTACCCTAATAATTCACCCCTCCACTTT
-	-	TRBJ2-6	TRBV12-3/TRBV12-4	CASSRPGANVLTF	TGTGCCAGCAGCCGACCCGGGGCCAACGTCCTGACTTTC
-	-	TRBJ2-7	TRBV11-2	CASSYDSSYEQYF	TGTGCCAGCAGCTACGACAGCTCCTACGAGCAGTACTTC
-	TRBD2	TRBJ2-3	TRBV19	CASSIQGGDTQYF	TGTGCCAGTAGTATACAGGGAGGGGATACGCAGTATTTT
-	-	TRBJ1-2	TRBV18	CASSRQENYGYTF	TGTGCCAGCTCACGGCAGGAAAACTATGGCTACACCTTC
-	-	TRBJ1-1	TRBV21-1	CASSKRGKGGNTEAFF	TGTGCCAGCAGCAAAAGGGGGAAGGGGGGGAACACTGAAGCTTTCTTT
-	-	TRBJ2-5	TRBV6-5	CASKEVGETQYF	TGTGCCAGCAAAGAGGTGGGGGAGACCCAGTACTTC
-	-	TRBJ1-1	TRBV9	CASSVQGNTEAFF	TGTGCCAGCAGCGTTCAGGGTAACACTGAAGCTTTCTTT
-	-	TRBJ1-5	TRBV6-5	CASSRTEHSNQPQHF	TGTGCCAGCAGTCGGACAGAGCATAGCAATCAGCCCCAGCATTTT
-	-	TRBJ1-4	TRBV6-5	CASRPQGISGEKLFF	TGTGCCAGCAGACCCCAGGGTATTAGTGGTGAAAAACTGTTTTTT
few	-	TRBJ1-2	TRBV27	CASSLRGKDGYTF	TGTGCCAGCAGTCTCAGGGGTAAAGATGGCTACACCTTC
-	TRBD2	TRBJ2-2	TRBV9	CASSPRGSGGTGELFF	TGTGCCAGCAGCCCCCGAGGTAGCGGGGGGACCGGGGAGCTGTTTTTT
-	TRBD1	TRBJ1-2	TRBV6-5	CASSDRGYGYTF	TGTGCCAGCAGCGACAGGGGCTATGGCTACACCTTC
-	TRBD1	TRBJ2-5	TRBV19	CASSITGQGHGTQYF	TGTGCCAGTAGTATTACGGGACAGGGGCATGGGACCCAGTACTTC
few	TRBD1	TRBJ1-2	TRBV7-2	CASSLTRPGTGGSDGYTF	TGTGCCAGCAGCCTTACACGACCCGGGACAGGGGGCTCTGATGGCTACACCTTC
-	-	TRBJ2-7	TRBV2	CASSDSYEQYF	TGTGCCAGCAGTGACTCCTACGAGCAGTACTTC
-	-	TRBJ2-1	TRBV2	CASSVHRGGSNEQFF	TGTGCCAGCAGTGTGCACAGGGGGGGGTCCAATGAGCAGTTCTTC
-	TRBD1	TRBJ2-3	TRBV7-3	CASSTLGQGATVDTQYF	TGTGCCAGCAGCACCCTCGGGCAGGGGGCCACGGTGGATACGCAGTATTTT
-	TRBD2	TRBJ2-1	TRBV7-2	CASSLGGTRPNNEQFF	TGTGCCAGCAGCTTAGGAGGGACTAGACCAAACAATGAGCAGTTCTTC
-	-	TRBJ2-3	TRBV1	CTSSATERGDSTDTQYF	TGCACCAGCAGCGCTACTGAGCGGGGGGATAGCACAGATACGCAGTATTTT
-	-	TRBJ2-3	TRBV21-1	CASSKATALGSTDTQYF	TGTGCCAGCAGCAAAGCGACAGCCCTAGGTAGCACAGATACGCAGTATTTT
-	-	TRBJ1-3	TRBV9	CASSVSTTVSGNTIYF	TGTGCCAGCAGCGTCAGCACGACGGTCTCTGGAAACACCATATATTTT
once	-	TRBJ2-7	TRBV12-3/TRBV12-4	CASSPSSYEQYF	TGTGCCAGCAGTCCGTCTTCCTACGAGCAGTACTTC